This T cell receptor beta chain was identified in a study of T-cell reconstitution after alpha-beta-depleted transplantation in children. Study-level findings and limits: Several hundred expanded graft clones reportedly were the source of alpha-beta T cells about two months after transplant.

This clonotype was counted only a few times. The antigen is undetermined. The germline V gene encodes CDR1 MNHNS and CDR2 SASEGT. V shed 5 bases, J shed 0 bases, and the junction held 7 bases outside the gene matches. The CDR3 is made up of 15 amino acids. The TCRbeta library was prepared with unique molecular identifiers. A single record per CDR3 protein comes from TCRdb applying MiXCR to the PCR reads. Among 90,000 to 150,000 distinct CDR3 sequences, 20% to 25% were seen once, and the ten largest hold roughly a tenth. The sample here was PBMCs, mostly from graft donor cells, taken 180 days after TCRalphabeta/CD19-depleted stem cell transplant. The sequence came from a male patient between 2 and 9 years old who had a stem cell transplant for chronic granulomatous disease, so the T cells may come from the graft donor. V and J are TRBV6-1 and TRBJ2-7; 7 bases are shared with TRBD1. The CDR3 DNA reads TGTGCCAGCAGTCAAGGACAGGAAAGCTCCTACGAGCAGTACTTC. As protein: CASSQGQESSYEQYF.